This T cell receptor (beta chain) is drawn from a study of blood T cell repertoires in COVID-19. Study-level background: Collection of acute and convalescent COVID-19 samples took place in the United States, Italy and Spain.

The table lists this clone with a few counts. Other nucleotide sequences from this sample produce the same CDR3. This CDR3 contains 15 residues. Germline CDR1 reads SNHLY; CDR2 reads FYNNEI. Trimming shortened V by 1 base and J by 3 bases, and 12 bases separated the two germline ends. In the authors' workflow: Reference gene primers were amplified, and this amplification served to estimate nucleated cell counts. Here immunoSEQ multiplex PCR was the method, and the copy in TCRdb shows in-frame clones only, minus some. That table gives V, J and clone size, and the DNA gave D and trimming. The sample has around 230,000 clones, 80% to 85% seen once.

Sequenced sample: peripheral blood. J is TRBJ1-2 and V is TRBV2; possible D gene TRBD1, 6 bases. This TCR was sampled from a woman aged 55-69 years with active or convalescent COVID-19. The CDR3 loop is CASSEGGQGYYGYTF. The CDR3 bases are TGTGCCAGCAGTGAAGGGGGTCAGGGGTACTATGGCTACACCTTC. Full variable domain (rest looked up from reference TRBV2 and TRBJ1-2): EPEVTQTPSHQVTQMGQEVILRCVPISNHLYFYWYRQILGQKVEFLVSFYNNEISEKSEIFDDQFSVERPDGSNFTLKIRSTKLEDSAMYFCASSEGGQGYYGYTFGSGTRLTVV.